The T cell receptor beta chain under discussion was sequenced for a study of technical replicates of blood from a handful of donors. The V gene's germline CDR1 is MGHRA and CDR2 YSYEKL. J was trimmed by 6 bases and V by 0 bases; bases with no gene match: 12. This CDR3 has 17 residues. Clones were sequenced by immunoSEQ multiplex PCR, and TCRdb holds only the in-frame ones, with some missing. The sample consists of 9,500 to 15,000 clones, approximately 96% of them appearing once. The sequencing sample was made of PBMCs. The genes are TRBV4-1 and TRBJ2-3; the match to TRBD2 covers 7 bases. This TCR came from a human donor in good health. The CDR3 DNA is TGCGCCAGCAGCCAAGAGGGCCGGGAGGCCCTTTTTGATACGCAGTATTTT. Protein product: CASSQEGREALFDTQYF.